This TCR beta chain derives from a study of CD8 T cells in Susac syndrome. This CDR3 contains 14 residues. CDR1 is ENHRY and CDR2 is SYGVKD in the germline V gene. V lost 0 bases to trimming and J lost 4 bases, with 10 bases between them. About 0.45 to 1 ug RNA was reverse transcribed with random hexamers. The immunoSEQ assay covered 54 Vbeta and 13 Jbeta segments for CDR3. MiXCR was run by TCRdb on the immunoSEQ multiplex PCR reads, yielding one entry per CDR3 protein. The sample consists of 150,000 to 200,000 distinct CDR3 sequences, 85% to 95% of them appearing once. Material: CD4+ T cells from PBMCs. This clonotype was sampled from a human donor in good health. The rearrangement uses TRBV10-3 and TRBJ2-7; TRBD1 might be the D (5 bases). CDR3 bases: TGTGCCATCAGTGAGTCAAGGGGTATGTACGAGCAGTACTTC. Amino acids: CAISESRGMYEQYF.